The clone carrying this T cell receptor beta chain showed up many times. Its antigen remains unidentified. CDR3 length: 12 residues. The germline V gene has CDR1 SQVTM and CDR2 ANQGSEA. Trimming removed 4 bases from V and 4 bases from J, with 11 bases in between. This sample was taken from a study of blood T cells in healthy people across ages. A second PCR, run for roughly 7 to 12 cycles, used a sample-barcoded 5' primer plus a J-beta primer mix. Each cDNA molecule carried a tag from a template-switch adaptor that contained 12 random nucleotides. The yield of each sample was at least 3 million CDR3-containing paired-end reads. TCRdb reprocessed the 5' RACE reads via MiXCR and lists one record per CDR3 protein. The sample lists some 1.4 million distinct CDR3 sequences, about 40% seen once, with approximately 7.9% in the top ten. Findings of the study overall: Donors of long life had a larger count of naive CD4+ cells and greater diversity than aged donors. A strong correlation between TCR beta diversity and naive T cell percentage was seen.

Sequenced sample: blood. The sequence was obtained from a woman aged 18-35 years in good health. The gene calls are TRBV29-1 and TRBJ2-7, with D hard to call. CDR3 amino acids: CSVVKGLYEQYF. The DNA of the CDR3 is TGCAGCGTTGTTAAAGGCCTATACGAGCAGTACTTC.